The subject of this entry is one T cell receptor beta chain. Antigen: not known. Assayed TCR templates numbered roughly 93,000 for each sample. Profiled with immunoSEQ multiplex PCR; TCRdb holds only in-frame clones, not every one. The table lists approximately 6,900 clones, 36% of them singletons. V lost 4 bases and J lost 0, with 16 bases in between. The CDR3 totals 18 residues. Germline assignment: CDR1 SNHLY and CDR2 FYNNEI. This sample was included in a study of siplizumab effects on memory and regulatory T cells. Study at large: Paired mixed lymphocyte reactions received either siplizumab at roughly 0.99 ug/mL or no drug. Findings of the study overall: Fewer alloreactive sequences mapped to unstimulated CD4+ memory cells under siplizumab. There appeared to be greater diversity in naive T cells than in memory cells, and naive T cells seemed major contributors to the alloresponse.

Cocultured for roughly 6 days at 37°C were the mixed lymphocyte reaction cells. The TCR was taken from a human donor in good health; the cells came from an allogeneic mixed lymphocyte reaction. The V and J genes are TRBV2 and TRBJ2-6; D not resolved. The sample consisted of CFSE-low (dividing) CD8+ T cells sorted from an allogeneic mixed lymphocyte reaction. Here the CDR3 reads CASSGQEIPLSGANVLTF. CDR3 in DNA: TGTGCCAGCAGTGGACAAGAAATCCCACTCTCTGGGGCCAACGTCCTGACTTTC.